Included here is one TCR beta chain sequence, with context. Its antigen is still unknown. The libraries were made with immunoSEQ v3.0 at survey level. Generated by immunoSEQ multiplex PCR, the TCRdb table keeps only in-frame clones and is missing some. The sample has approximately 15,000 clones, around four fifths seen once; the top ten hold roughly 8%. The CDR3 contains 15 residues. Germline values: CDR1 MNHNY, CDR2 SVGAGI (reference sequence). Trimming left V 7 bases short and J 3 bases short, with 15 bases between. This specimen belongs to a study of long-term antiretroviral therapy in people with HIV. Overall study findings and caveats: Regardless of time point, clones expanded before ART dominated the repertoire.

The receptor comes from a man younger than 35 with HIV. The sequences come from unsorted PBMCs, collected 0.1 years after starting antiretroviral therapy. V and J are TRBV6-6 and TRBJ2-2, with TRBD2 as a possible D gene (6 bases). The CDR3 loop is CASILHGGDTGELFF. CDR3 nucleotide sequence: TGTGCCAGCATCCTCCATGGAGGGGACACCGGGGAGCTGTTTTTT.